The clone carrying this T cell receptor (beta chain) has a handful of counts. Its antigen remains unknown. This sample stems from a study of a mutant IDH1 vaccine in newly diagnosed glioma. Study at large: Initiation of the vaccine course occurred 4-6 weeks after radiotherapy alone, or alongside temozolomide cycles. Standard pretreatment was either radiotherapy, temozolomide, or, for most, radiochemotherapy with temozolomide.

Per the germline V gene, CDR1 is SGDLS and CDR2 is YYNGEE. V gave up 0 bases and J gave up 1 base, with 7 bases separating them. The length of the CDR3 is 14 residues. Study-level findings and limits: Most patients, 93.3%, showed vaccine-induced immune responses.

Time point of the sample: week 5, during vaccination. The content of each vaccine dose was 300 ug of mutant IDH1 20-mer peptide, and topical imiquimod accompanied it. Each astrocytoma in the donors was new, WHO grade 3 or 4, IDH1-mutant and ATRX-lost. The table came from immunoSEQ multiplex PCR; TCRdb's copy has only in-frame clones and leaves some out. The table has about 58,000 clones, 84% seen once; the top ten hold 6.5% to 9%. This rearrangement joins TRBV9 to TRBJ1-1; D is unresolved. The receptor was isolated from a woman aged 50 to 65 with glioma. The material was PBMCs, obtained from a glioma patient whose treatment included an IDH1 peptide vaccine. CDR3 in DNA: TGTGCCAGCAGCGTAGGGTCGGCGAACACTGAAGCTTTCTTT. Its translation is CASSVGSANTEAFF. The entire variable domain, with the rest obtained from reference TRBV9 and TRBJ1-1, is as follows: DSGVTQTPKHLITATGQRVTLRCSPRSGDLSVYWYQQSLDQGLQFLIQYYNGEERAKGNILERFSAQQFPDLHSELNLSSLELGDSALYFCASSVGSANTEAFFGQGTRLTVV.